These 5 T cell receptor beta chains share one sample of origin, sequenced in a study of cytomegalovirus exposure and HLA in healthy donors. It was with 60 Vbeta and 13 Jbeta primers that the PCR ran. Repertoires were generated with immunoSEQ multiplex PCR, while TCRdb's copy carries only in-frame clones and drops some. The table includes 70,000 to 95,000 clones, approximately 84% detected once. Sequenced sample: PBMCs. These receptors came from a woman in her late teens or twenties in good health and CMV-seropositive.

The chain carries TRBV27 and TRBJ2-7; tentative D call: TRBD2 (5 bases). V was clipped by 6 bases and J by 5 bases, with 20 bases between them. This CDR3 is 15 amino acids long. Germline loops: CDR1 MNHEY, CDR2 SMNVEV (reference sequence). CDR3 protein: CASRTEGVGSNEQYF. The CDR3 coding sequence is TGTGCCAGCAGAACCGAGGGTGTCGGAAGCAACGAGCAGTACTTC.

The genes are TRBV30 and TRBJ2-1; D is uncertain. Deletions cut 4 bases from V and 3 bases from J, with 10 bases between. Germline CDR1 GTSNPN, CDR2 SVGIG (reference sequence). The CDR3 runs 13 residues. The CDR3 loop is CAWMGDIYNEQFF. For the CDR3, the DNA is TGTGCCTGGATGGGCGATATCTACAATGAGCAGTTCTTC.

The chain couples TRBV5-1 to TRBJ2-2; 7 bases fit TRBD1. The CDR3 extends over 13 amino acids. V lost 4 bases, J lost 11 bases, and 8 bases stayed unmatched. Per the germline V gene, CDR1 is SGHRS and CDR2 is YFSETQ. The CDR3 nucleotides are TGCGCCAGCAGCGAGGGGGCGATGAGCGAGCTGTTTTTT. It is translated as CASSEGAMSELFF. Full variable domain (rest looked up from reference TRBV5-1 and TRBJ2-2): KAGVTQTPRYLIKTRGQQVTLSCSPISGHRSVSWYQQTPGQGLQFLFEYFSETQRNKGNFPGRFSGRQFSNSRSEMNVSTLELGDSALYLCASSEGAMSELFFGEGSRLTVL.

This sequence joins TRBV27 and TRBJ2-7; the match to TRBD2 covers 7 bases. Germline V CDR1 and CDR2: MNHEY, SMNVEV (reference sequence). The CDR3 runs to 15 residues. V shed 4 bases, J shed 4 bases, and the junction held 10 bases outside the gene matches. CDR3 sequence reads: CASSWEGTKLYEQYF. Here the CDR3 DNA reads TGTGCCAGCAGTTGGGAGGGGACCAAACTTTACGAGCAGTACTTC.

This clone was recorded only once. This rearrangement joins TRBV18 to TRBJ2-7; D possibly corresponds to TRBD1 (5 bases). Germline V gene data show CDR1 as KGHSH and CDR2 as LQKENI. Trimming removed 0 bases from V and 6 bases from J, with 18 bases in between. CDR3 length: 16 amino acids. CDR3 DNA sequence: TGTGCCAGCTCACCACCGTCGTCAGGACCAGGGCTCGAGCAGTACTTC. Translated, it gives CASSPPSSGPGLEQYF.